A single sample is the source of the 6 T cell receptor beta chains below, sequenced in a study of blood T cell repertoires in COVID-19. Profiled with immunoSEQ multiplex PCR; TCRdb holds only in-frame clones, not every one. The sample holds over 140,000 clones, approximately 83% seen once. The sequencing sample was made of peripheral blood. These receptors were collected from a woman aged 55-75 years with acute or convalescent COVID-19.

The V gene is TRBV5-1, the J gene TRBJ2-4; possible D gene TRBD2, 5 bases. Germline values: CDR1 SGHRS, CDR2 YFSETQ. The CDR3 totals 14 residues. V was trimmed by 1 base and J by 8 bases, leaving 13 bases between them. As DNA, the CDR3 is TGCGCCAGCAGCTTGTCGTTAGGGAGAGACATTCAGTACTTC. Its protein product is CASSLSLGRDIQYF.

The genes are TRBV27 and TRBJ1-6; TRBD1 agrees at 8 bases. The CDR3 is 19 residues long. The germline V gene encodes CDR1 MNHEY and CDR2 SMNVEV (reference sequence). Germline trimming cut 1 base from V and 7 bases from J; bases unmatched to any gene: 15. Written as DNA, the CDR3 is TGTGCCAGCAGTTTATTGTCAGGGGGCCCTACTACTCCCAATTCACCCCTCCACTTT. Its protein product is CASSLLSGGPTTPNSPLHF.

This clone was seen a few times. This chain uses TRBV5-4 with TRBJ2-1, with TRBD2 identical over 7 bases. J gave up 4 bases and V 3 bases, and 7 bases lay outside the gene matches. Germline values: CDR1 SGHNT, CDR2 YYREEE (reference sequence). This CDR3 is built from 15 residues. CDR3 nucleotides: TGTGCCAGCAGCTGGACGGGACTACAATACAATGAGCAGTTCTTC. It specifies CASSWTGLQYNEQFF.

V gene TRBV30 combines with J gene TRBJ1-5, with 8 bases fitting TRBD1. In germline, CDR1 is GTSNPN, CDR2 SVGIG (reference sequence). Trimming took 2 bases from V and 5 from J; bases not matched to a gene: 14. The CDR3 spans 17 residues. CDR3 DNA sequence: TGTGCCTGGAGTTTAAGCGTCGGGACAGGCGGCCATCAGCCCCAGCATTTT. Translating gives CAWSLSVGTGGHQPQHF.

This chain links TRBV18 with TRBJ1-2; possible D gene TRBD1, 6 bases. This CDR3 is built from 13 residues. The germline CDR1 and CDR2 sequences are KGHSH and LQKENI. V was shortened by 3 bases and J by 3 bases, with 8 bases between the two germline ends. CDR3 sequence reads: CASSPNRDYGYTF. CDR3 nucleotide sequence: TGTGCCAGCTCACCCAACAGGGACTATGGCTACACCTTC.

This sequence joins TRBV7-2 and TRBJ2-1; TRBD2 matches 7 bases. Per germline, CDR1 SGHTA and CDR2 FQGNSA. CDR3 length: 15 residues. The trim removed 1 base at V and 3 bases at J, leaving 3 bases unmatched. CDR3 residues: CASSLGRGVYNEQFF. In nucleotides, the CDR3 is TGTGCCAGCAGCTTAGGACGGGGGGTCTACAATGAGCAGTTCTTC.